This T cell receptor beta chain was sequenced for a study of regulatory T cells in long-lasting Graves disease. As for this clonotype: At one end, the junction sequence differs from germline, possibly due to a read error.

Arm-PCR of CDR3 regions and iRepertoire HTBI primers were the basis on which TCR beta libraries were built. Using its own MiXCR run on the multiplex PCR reads, TCRdb lists one record per CDR3 protein. The sample has a few hundred thousand distinct CDR3 sequences, 12% seen once. Indicated time point: newly diagnosed GD, antithyroid drugs for less than 3 months. PBMC-derived RNA was used for the TCR library. This sample was shared with a second study, whose subject was T cells in Graves' hyperthyroidism and ophthalmopathy. That source reports: HTBI primers drove first-round RT-PCR of the TCR CDR3.

Sample: peripheral blood mononuclear cells (PBMCs), taken at new diagnosis, from a patient treated with antithyroid drugs. This clonotype originated in a woman aged 18-29 years with Graves disease.

The CDR3 reads CASSSPFRDRGYNEQFF. Here the CDR3 DNA reads TGTGCCAGCAGCTCTCCTTTCCGGGACAGGGGCTACAACGAGCAGTTCTTC. This sequence joins TRBV12-3 or TRBV12-4 and TRBJ2-1; 10 nucleotides agree with TRBD1. The CDR3 spans 17 residues.